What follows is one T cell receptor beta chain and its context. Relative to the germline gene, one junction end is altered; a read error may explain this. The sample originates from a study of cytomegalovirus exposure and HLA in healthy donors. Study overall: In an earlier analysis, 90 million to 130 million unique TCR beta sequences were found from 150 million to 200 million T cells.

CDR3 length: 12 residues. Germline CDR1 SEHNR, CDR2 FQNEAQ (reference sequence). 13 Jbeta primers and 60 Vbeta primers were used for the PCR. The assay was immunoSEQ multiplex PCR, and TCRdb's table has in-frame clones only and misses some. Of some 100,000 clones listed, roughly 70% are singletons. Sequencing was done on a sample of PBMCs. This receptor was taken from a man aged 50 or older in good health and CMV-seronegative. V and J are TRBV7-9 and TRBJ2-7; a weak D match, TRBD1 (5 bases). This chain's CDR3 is CSSSRTGYEQYF. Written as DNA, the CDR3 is TGTTCCAGCAGCCGAACAGGTTACGAGCAGTACTTC.